The 32 T cell receptor beta chains below come from one sample, sequenced in a study of cytomegalovirus exposure and HLA in healthy donors. The study ran its PCR with 60 Vbeta and 13 Jbeta primers. Some clones are missing from TCRdb's copy, which holds only in-frame ones; the method was immunoSEQ multiplex PCR. This sample has approximately 150,000 clones, with over 70% found just once. The material sequenced was PBMCs. The receptor set was obtained from a man between 50 and 59 years old in good health and CMV-seropositive.

Comment on this clone: Its ends do not fully match the called genes, so a read error is possible. V usage is TRBV7-7 and J usage is TRBJ2-2, with 8 nucleotides matching TRBD1. CDR1 SSHAT and CDR2 FNYEAQ come from the germline V gene (reference sequence). The CDR3 has 15 amino acids. The CDR3 reads CASSLVQGAGGELFF. Here the CDR3 DNA reads TGTGCTAGCAGCTTAGTTCAGGGGGCCGGCGGGGAGCTGTTTTTT.

This clone was detected only a few times. This chain joins TRBV11-1 and TRBJ2-1, with 9 nucleotides matching TRBD1. CDR1 is SGHAT, CDR2 FQDESV, per germline (reference sequence). This CDR3 comprises 15 residues. V gave up 3 bases and J gave up 5 bases; unmatched junction bases: 5. In nucleotides, the CDR3 is TGTGCCAGCAGCTTTCGGGACAGGGCCAACAATGAGCAGTTCTTC. It translates to CASSFRDRANNEQFF. Together with reference TRBV11-1 and TRBJ2-1, the CDR3 gives the full variable domain: EAEVAQSPRYKITEKSQAVAFWCDPISGHATLYWYRQILGQGPELLVQFQDESVVDDSQLPKDRFSAERLKGVDSTLKIQPAELGDSAMYLCASSFRDRANNEQFFGPGTRLTVL.

The V call is TRBV7-3, the J call TRBJ2-3; weak D call: TRBD1 (6 bases). The germline CDR1 and CDR2 sequences are SGHTA and FQGTGA. CDR3 length: 17 amino acids. Trimming pared 5 bases from V and 1 base from J, leaving 19 bases between. The CDR3 DNA follows: TGTGCCAGCAGCCCACGGGACATCAGCCTCGGCACAGATACGCAGTATTTT. Translated: CASSPRDISLGTDTQYF.

The chain links TRBV7-2 to TRBJ2-7; D remains ambiguous. V shed 3 bases and J shed 6 bases, with 9 bases lying between them. CDR3 size: 12 residues. Germline-derived CDR1 and CDR2 are SGHTA and FQGNSA. CDR3 DNA: TGTGCCAGCAGCTTCGGCACAGCCGAGCAGTACTTC. Amino acids: CASSFGTAEQYF.

This chain links TRBV6-5 with TRBJ2-1, with D maybe TRBD2 (6 bases). Trimming stripped 6 bases from V and 11 bases from J, with 11 bases between. Per germline, CDR1 MNHEY and CDR2 SVGAGI. The CDR3 runs to 11 residues. The CDR3 is CASSHGGQQFF. CDR3 nucleotide sequence: TGTGCCAGCAGCCACGGGGGACAGCAGTTCTTC.

The chain has TRBV21-1 and TRBJ1-2. TRBV21-1 is a pseudogene. The CDR3 totals 9 residues. CDR3 sequence reads: CASSKLNTF. For the CDR3, the DNA is TGTGCCAGCAGCAAGTTAAACACCTTC.

This clone has only a few counts. CDR3 loop: CASSQAQGAEATNEKLFF. The CDR3 DNA is TGTGCCAGCAGCCAAGCTCAGGGGGCTGAAGCAACTAATGAAAAACTGTTTTTT. V usage is TRBV4-2 and J usage is TRBJ1-4, with 8 bases identical to TRBD1. This CDR3 is built from 18 residues. Trimming took 1 base from V and 0 from J; bases not matched to a gene: 7. The V gene's germline CDR1 is LGHNA and CDR2 YNFKEQ.

The chain has TRBV28 and TRBJ1-1, with TRBD1 identical over 8 bases. Germline V CDR1 and CDR2: MDHEN, SYDVKM. Unmatched junction bases numbered 11, after V lost 6 bases and J lost 5 bases. The CDR3 length is 15 residues. CDR3 sequence: CASSRPTGVETEAFF. Here the CDR3 DNA reads TGTGCCAGCAGCAGACCGACAGGGGTGGAAACTGAAGCTTTCTTT.

The chain combines TRBV7-3 with TRBJ1-1; 8 bases align to TRBD1. V shed 3 bases and J 5 bases; nucleotides not matched to a gene: 11. Per the germline V gene, CDR1 is SGHTA and CDR2 is FQGTGA. CDR3 size: 16 residues. The CDR3 sequence: CASSLTPLTGGTEAFF. CDR3 coding DNA: TGTGCCAGCAGCTTGACCCCCCTTACAGGGGGTACTGAAGCTTTCTTT.

The genes are TRBV9 and TRBJ2-5; no reliable D call. V was trimmed by 1 base and J by 4 bases, leaving 17 bases between them. The CDR3 length is 16 residues. Germline lookup yields CDR1 SGDLS and CDR2 YYNGEE. Here the CDR3 reads CASSVYSGRSLETQYF. For the CDR3, the DNA is TGTGCCAGCAGCGTATATTCGGGTCGGTCCTTAGAGACCCAGTACTTC.

The chain has TRBV29-1 and TRBJ1-3; D ambiguous. The V end lost 3 bases, the J end lost 0 bases, and 9 bases lay between the germline ends. The CDR3 has 14 amino acids. Germline V CDR1 and CDR2: SQVTM, ANQGSEA. CDR3 sequence reads: CSVDQKSSGNTIYF. CDR3 DNA sequence: TGCAGCGTTGATCAGAAGTCCTCTGGAAACACCATATATTTT.

The chain is built from TRBV7-2 and TRBJ2-7, with a possible D match to TRBD1 (6 bases). This CDR3 contains 16 residues. CDR1 SGHTA and CDR2 FQGNSA come from the germline V gene. V shed 5 bases and J shed 0 bases, with 17 bases lying between them. In DNA, the CDR3 is TGTGCCAGCAGCGCCCCTAGGGGGACCAGCTCCTACGAGCAGTACTTC. This codes for CASSAPRGTSSYEQYF.

This sequence joins TRBV5-8 and TRBJ2-5; no clear D gene. The CDR3 loop spans 14 amino acids. Trimming shortened V by 2 bases and J by 4 bases, and 12 bases separated the two germline ends. Germline V gives CDR1 SGHTS, CDR2 YDEGEE. The CDR3, as DNA: TGTGCCAGCAGCTTCGAGAGCTTCGTAGAGACCCAGTACTTC. This codes for CASSFESFVETQYF.

The CDR3 spells CASSLTGQGAYEQYF. In DNA form, the CDR3 reads TGTGCCAGCAGTTTAACGGGACAGGGGGCGTACGAGCAGTACTTC. The chain is built from TRBV28 and TRBJ2-7; TRBD1 matches at 12 bases. Losses at the gene ends were 2 bases for V and 4 bases for J; bases not matched to a gene: 3. Germline V gives CDR1 MDHEN, CDR2 SYDVKM. The CDR3 has 15 amino acids.

This clone was picked up a small number of times. The rearrangement links TRBV11-2 to TRBJ2-4, with 12 bases that match TRBD2. J lost 8 bases, V lost 4 bases, and 6 bases had no gene match. Germline V gives CDR1 SGHAT, CDR2 FQNNGV. The CDR3 sequence is 15 residues long. CDR3 nucleotides: TGTGCCAGCAGCTCTCCTAGCGGGGGGGCGTACATTCAGTACTTC. Translation gives CASSSPSGGAYIQYF.

The chain links TRBV30 to TRBJ1-1; D unresolved. Per the germline V gene, CDR1 is GTSNPN and CDR2 is SVGIG (reference sequence). The CDR3 consists of 12 residues. V lost 0 bases, J lost 6 bases, and 8 bases lay in between. This CDR3 is CAWSVRVPEAFF. DNA of the CDR3: TGTGCCTGGAGTGTACGAGTTCCTGAAGCTTTCTTT. Full variable domain (remainder filled in from reference TRBV30 and TRBJ1-1): SQTIHQWPATLVQPVGSPLSLECTVEGTSNPNLYWYRQAAGRGLQLLFYSVGIGQISSEVPQNLSASRPQDRQFILSSKKLLLSDSGFYLCAWSVRVPEAFFGQGTRLTVV.

CDR3 in DNA: TGTGCCAGTAGGTATCGCGCTGGAGGTACCGGGGAGCTGTTTTTT. Encoded protein: CASRYRAGGTGELFF. V and J are TRBV19 and TRBJ2-2; D is perhaps TRBD2 (5 bases). CDR1 and CDR2 from the germline V gene are LNHDA and SQIVND (reference sequence). The V and J ends lost 6 bases and 5 bases respectively, with 16 bases between them. CDR3 length: 15 amino acids.

The chain recombines TRBV30 with TRBJ1-5; possibly TRBD1 for D (6 bases). CDR1 is GTSNPN and CDR2 is SVGIG in the germline V gene (reference sequence). The V end was cut by 5 bases, the J end by 3 bases, with 14 bases between. There are 14 residues in the CDR3. Here the CDR3 reads CAWGPGQPNQPQHF. As DNA, the CDR3 is TGTGCCTGGGGCCCGGGACAACCCAATCAGCCCCAGCATTTT.

The chain employs TRBV5-1 and TRBJ2-1; 12 bases agree with TRBD2. V gave up 4 bases and J gave up 9 bases; unmatched junction bases: 11. CDR1 SGHRS and CDR2 YFSETQ come from the germline V gene. The CDR3 runs to 16 residues. CDR3 DNA sequence: TGCGCCAGCAGCCGCCCGCTAGCGGGGGGGCGCGGTGAGCAGTTCTTC. Protein: CASSRPLAGGRGEQFF.

This chain uses TRBV12-5 with TRBJ2-1; 10 nucleotides line up with TRBD2. The V segment lost 7 bases and the J segment 4 bases; nucleotides outside the gene matches: 7. The CDR3 extends over 15 amino acids. Germline CDR1 is LGHNT and CDR2 is FRNRAP. Here the CDR3 DNA reads TGTGCTAGTGTCCACGGACTAGCGGATTACAATGAGCAGTTCTTC. This codes for CASVHGLADYNEQFF.

This sequence joins TRBV5-4 and TRBJ2-3; possible D gene TRBD2, 6 bases. The CDR3 totals 15 residues. Trimming took off 4 bases at V and 2 bases at J, with 14 bases between the two ends. Germline loops: CDR1 SGHNT, CDR2 YYREEE (reference sequence). In DNA, the CDR3 is TGTGCCAGCAGCCTCCCGGGACTGATCACAGATACGCAGTATTTT. It codes for CASSLPGLITDTQYF.

The CDR3 spells CASSVPGSEQYF. The CDR3 region has the DNA TGCGCCAGCAGCGTCCCAGGGTCCGAGCAGTACTTC. The V and J genes are TRBV5-1 and TRBJ2-7; D possibly corresponds to TRBD1 (5 bases). This CDR3 has 12 amino acids. Trimming took off 4 bases at V and 6 bases at J, with 11 bases between the two ends. Germline CDR1 SGHRS, CDR2 YFSETQ.

The chain carries TRBV6-4 and TRBJ2-2, with TRBD2 matching over 9 bases. The CDR3 contains 15 residues. CDR1 MRHNA and CDR2 SNTAGT come from the germline V gene. After removal of 5 bases from V and 4 bases from J, the junction contained 5 bases not matched to a gene. The DNA for the CDR3 is TGTGCCAGCAGTACGAATAGCGGGGGCACCGGGGAGCTGTTTTTT. Residues: CASSTNSGGTGELFF.

This clone has only one observation. The genes are TRBV19 and TRBJ2-4; D unresolved. The CDR3 loop spans 15 amino acids. V lost 3 bases, J lost 4 bases, and 13 bases lay in between. Germline values: CDR1 LNHDA, CDR2 SQIVND (reference sequence). The DNA of the CDR3 is TGTGCCAGTAGTATCTCTCGATCAGGAAAAAACATTCAGTACTTC. Its translation: CASSISRSGKNIQYF. The whole variable domain, remainder taken from reference TRBV19 and TRBJ2-4, is DGGITQSPKYLFRKEGQNVTLSCEQNLNHDAMYWYRQDPGQGLRLIYYSQIVNDFQKGDIAEGYSVSREKKESFPLTVTSAQKNPTAFYLCASSISRSGKNIQYFGAGTRLSVL.

The chain combines TRBV6-4 with TRBJ2-1, with D unclear. This CDR3 is 15 amino acids long. Trimming took 6 bases from V and 0 from J, leaving 12 bases between them. Germline V lookup: CDR1 MRHNA, CDR2 SNTAGT. CDR3: CASRVVPYSYNEQFF. CDR3 DNA sequence: TGTGCCAGCAGGGTAGTTCCCTACTCCTACAATGAGCAGTTCTTC.

V gene TRBV11-2 combines with J gene TRBJ2-2; D might be TRBD1 (6 bases). Germline V gene lookup returns CDR1 SGHAT and CDR2 FQNNGV. The length of the CDR3 is 20 residues. V was pared by 0 bases and J by 0 bases, with 20 bases between. CDR3 sequence reads: CASSLDRWQGTYSNTGELFF. CDR3 sequence (DNA): TGTGCCAGCAGCTTAGATCGCTGGCAGGGGACGTACTCGAACACCGGGGAGCTGTTTTTT.

The chain couples TRBV6-5 to TRBJ2-2; 9 bases fit TRBD1. The V gene's germline CDR1 is MNHEY and CDR2 SVGAGI. The junction had 5 bases not matched to a gene; V was cut back by 6 bases and J by 6 bases. The CDR3 spans 14 residues. CDR3 DNA: TGTGCCAGCAGAAGACAGGGGGAGTCCGGGGAGCTGTTTTTT. Protein product: CASRRQGESGELFF.

This rearrangement joins TRBV30 to TRBJ1-5, with TRBD1 identical over 11 bases. V gave up 1 base and J gave up 5 bases; unmatched junction bases: 1. Germline V gives CDR1 GTSNPN, CDR2 SVGIG (reference sequence). The CDR3 has 14 amino acids. CDR3 protein: CAWSGDRGYQPQHF. In DNA form, the CDR3 reads TGTGCCTGGAGTGGGGACAGGGGGTATCAGCCCCAGCATTTT.

The rearrangement links TRBV6-1 to TRBJ1-4; 12 positions agree with TRBD1. This CDR3 has 17 amino acids. Germline loops: CDR1 MNHNS, CDR2 SASEGT. Trimming removed 4 bases from V and 8 bases from J; junction bases left unmatched: 11. CDR3 region: CASSAWDRGRRREKLFF. CDR3 coding DNA: TGTGCCAGCAGTGCTTGGGACAGGGGGCGTCGGAGGGAAAAACTGTTTTTT.

This chain joins TRBV27 and TRBJ2-1, with TRBD2 matching 13 bases. V dropped 0 bases and J dropped 5; count of bases not matched to a gene: 13. Germline lookup yields CDR1 MNHEY and CDR2 SMNVEV (reference sequence). There are 20 residues in the CDR3. The CDR3: CASSLSAGTSGMQVDNEQFF. The CDR3 DNA follows: TGTGCCAGCAGTTTATCTGCAGGGACTAGCGGGATGCAAGTCGACAATGAGCAGTTCTTC.

In its sample, this clone was seen once. The chain employs TRBV5-5 and TRBJ2-7; 11 bases line up with TRBD2. The CDR3 has 14 amino acids. Germline CDR1 and CDR2: SGHKS and YYEKEE (reference sequence). Trimming removed 4 bases from V and 3 bases from J; junction bases left unmatched: 3. The CDR3 nucleotides read TGTGCCAGCAGCCAAGGACTAGCGGGCTACGAGCAGTACTTC. Protein sequence: CASSQGLAGYEQYF.

This clone was counted only a few times. The chain uses TRBV6-5 and TRBJ1-1; D possibly corresponds to TRBD1 (6 bases). CDR1 MNHEY and CDR2 SVGAGI come from the germline V gene. V was clipped by 5 bases and J by 7 bases, with 17 bases between them. The CDR3 is 14 residues long. The CDR3 protein is CASSAIGRTVEAFF. The CDR3 DNA is TGTGCCAGCAGTGCCATCGGTCGGACAGTTGAAGCTTTCTTT.